This T cell receptor (beta chain) stems from a study of cytomegalovirus exposure and HLA in healthy donors. The germline V gene has CDR1 SGHRS and CDR2 YFSETQ. The length of the CDR3 is 16 residues. The ends lost 0 bases at V and 1 base at J; junction bases unmatched: 6. PCR employed 60 Vbeta and 13 Jbeta primers. Only in-frame clones appear in the TCRdb table, and some are missing; sequencing was by immunoSEQ multiplex PCR. Of under 150,000 clones in the sample, 65% to 80% were seen once. This receptor was taken from a woman between 18 and 29 years old in good health and CMV-seronegative. V gene TRBV5-1 combines with J gene TRBJ2-5; 7 bases line up with TRBD2. The specimen sequenced was PBMCs. CDR3 in DNA: TGCGCCAGCAGCTTGGCCCTGGGGGGGGGCCAAGAGACCCAGTACTTC. Its translation is CASSLALGGGQETQYF.